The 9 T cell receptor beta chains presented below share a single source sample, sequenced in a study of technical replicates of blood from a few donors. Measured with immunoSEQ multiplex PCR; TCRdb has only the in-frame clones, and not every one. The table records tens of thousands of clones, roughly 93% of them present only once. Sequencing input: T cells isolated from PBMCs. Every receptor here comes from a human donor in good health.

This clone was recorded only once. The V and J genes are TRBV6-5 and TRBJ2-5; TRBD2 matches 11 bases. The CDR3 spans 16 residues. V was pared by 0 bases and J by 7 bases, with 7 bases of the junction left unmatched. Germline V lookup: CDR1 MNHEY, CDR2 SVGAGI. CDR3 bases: TGTGCCAGCAGTTACTCGGTACTAGCGGGAGTTAGGACCCAGTACTTC. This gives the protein CASSYSVLAGVRTQYF.

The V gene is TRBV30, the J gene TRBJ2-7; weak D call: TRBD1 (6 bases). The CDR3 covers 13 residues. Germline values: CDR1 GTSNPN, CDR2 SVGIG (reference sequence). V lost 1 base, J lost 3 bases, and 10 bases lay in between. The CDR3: CAWSDRVFYEQYF. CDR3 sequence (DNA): TGTGCCTGGAGTGACAGGGTCTTCTACGAGCAGTACTTC.

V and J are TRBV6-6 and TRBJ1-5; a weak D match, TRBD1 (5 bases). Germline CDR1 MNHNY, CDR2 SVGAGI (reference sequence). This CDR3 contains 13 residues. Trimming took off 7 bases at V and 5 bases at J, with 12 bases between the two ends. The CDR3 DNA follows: TGTGCCAGCACCGCCGACAGCTATCAGCCCCAGCATTTT. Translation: CASTADSYQPQHF.

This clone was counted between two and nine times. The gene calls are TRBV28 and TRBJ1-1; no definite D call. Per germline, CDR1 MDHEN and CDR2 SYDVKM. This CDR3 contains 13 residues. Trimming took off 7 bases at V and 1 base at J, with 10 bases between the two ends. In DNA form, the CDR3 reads TGTGCCAGCAAAAGGAGGTCGAACACTGAAGCTTTCTTT. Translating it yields CASKRRSNTEAFF.

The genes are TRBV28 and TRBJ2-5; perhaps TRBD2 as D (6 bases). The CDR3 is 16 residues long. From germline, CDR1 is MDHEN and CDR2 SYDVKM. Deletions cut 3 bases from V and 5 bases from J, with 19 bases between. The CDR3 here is CASSFPGDHERETQYF. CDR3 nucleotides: TGTGCCAGCAGTTTCCCGGGGGACCACGAGCGGGAGACCCAGTACTTC. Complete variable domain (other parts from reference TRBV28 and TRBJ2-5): DVKVTQSSRYLVKRTGEKVFLECVQDMDHENMFWYRQDPGLGLRLIYFSYDVKMKEKGDIPEGYSVSREKKERFSLILESASTNQTSMYLCASSFPGDHERETQYFGPGTRLLVL.

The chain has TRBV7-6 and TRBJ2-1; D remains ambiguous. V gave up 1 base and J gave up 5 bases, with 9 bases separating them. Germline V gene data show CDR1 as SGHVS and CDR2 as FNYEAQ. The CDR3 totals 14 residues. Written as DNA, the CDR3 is TGTGCCAGCAGCTTAGACTTTAACGACAATGAGCAGTTCTTC. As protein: CASSLDFNDNEQFF.

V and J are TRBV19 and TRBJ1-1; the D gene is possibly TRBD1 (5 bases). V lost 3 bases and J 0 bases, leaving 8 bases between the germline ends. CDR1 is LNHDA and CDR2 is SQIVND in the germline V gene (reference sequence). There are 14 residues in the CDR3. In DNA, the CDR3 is TGTGCCAGTAGTATGACAGTGATGAACACTGAAGCTTTCTTT. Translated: CASSMTVMNTEAFF.

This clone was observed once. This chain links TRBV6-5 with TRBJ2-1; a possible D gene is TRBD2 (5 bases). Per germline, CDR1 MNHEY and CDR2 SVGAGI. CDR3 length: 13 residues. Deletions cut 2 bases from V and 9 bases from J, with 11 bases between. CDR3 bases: TGTGCCAGCAGTTACAGCCCCGCGGGTGAGCAGTTCTTC. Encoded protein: CASSYSPAGEQFF.

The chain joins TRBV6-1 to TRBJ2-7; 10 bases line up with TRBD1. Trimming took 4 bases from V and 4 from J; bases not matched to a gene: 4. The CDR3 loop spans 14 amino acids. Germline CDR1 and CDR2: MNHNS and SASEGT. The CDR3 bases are TGTGCCAGCAGTGGATTGGGACAGGGGTACGAGCAGTACTTC. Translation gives CASSGLGQGYEQYF.